The 19 T cell receptor beta chains below all came from one sample that was sequenced in a study of control samples from healthy donors and cancer patients. Assay: immunoSEQ multiplex PCR; the TCRdb copy retains only in-frame clones and omits some. The data show 150,000 or so clones, 85% to 95% seen once. Sequencing used blood. Receptor source: a man aged 40-50 years in good health.

The chain has TRBV7-9 and TRBJ2-7, with TRBD2 matching over 16 bases. There are 17 residues in the CDR3. The V segment lost 6 bases and the J segment 4 bases; nucleotides outside the gene matches: 9. Germline-derived CDR1 and CDR2 are SEHNR and FQNEAQ (reference sequence). The CDR3 loop reads CASSPPGLAGGNYEQYF. The CDR3 nucleotides are TGTGCCAGCAGTCCTCCGGGACTAGCGGGGGGGAATTACGAGCAGTACTTC.

Remarks on this clone: Other DNA sequences in this specimen translate into the identical CDR3. The V gene is TRBV12-3 or TRBV12-4, the J gene TRBJ2-3; no clear D gene. V was shortened by 3 bases and J by 3 bases, with 4 bases between the two germline ends. The CDR3 extends over 12 amino acids. CDR3 in amino acids: CASSFGTDTQYF. CDR3 nucleotides: TGTGCCAGCAGTTTCGGGACAGATACGCAGTATTTT.

The chain is built from TRBV12-3 or TRBV12-4 and TRBJ2-5; the match to TRBD1 covers 7 bases. The CDR3 covers 12 residues. V shed 4 bases, J shed 5 bases, and the junction held 1 base outside the gene matches. DNA for the CDR3: TGTGCCAGCAGTTGGACAGGCGAGACCCAGTACTTC. Its protein is CASSWTGETQYF.

The chain couples TRBV18 to TRBJ1-6; 7 bases match TRBD1. Trimming took 0 bases from V and 7 from J; bases not matched to a gene: 3. CDR3 length: 15 amino acids. Germline-derived CDR1 and CDR2 are KGHSH and LQKENI. The CDR3 sequence is CASSPPTGLNSPLHF. CDR3 nucleotide sequence: TGTGCCAGCTCACCACCGACAGGGCTCAATTCACCCCTCCACTTT.

This chain joins TRBV28 and TRBJ1-4; D is unclear. CDR1 and CDR2 (germline): MDHEN, SYDVKM. CDR3 size: 14 residues. V dropped 2 bases and J dropped 8 bases, with 12 bases sitting between them. CDR3 DNA sequence: TGTGCCAGCAGTTTAGCCGAGTTCGGAGAAAAACTGTTTTTT. Translation gives CASSLAEFGEKLFF.

The chain carries TRBV6-5 and TRBJ2-7; D is unclear. The CDR3 extends over 13 amino acids. Trimming shortened V by 8 bases and J by 2 bases, and 13 bases separated the two germline ends. CDR1 and CDR2 from the germline V gene are MNHEY and SVGAGI. The CDR3 loop reads CASGNQYPYEQYF. The CDR3 DNA reads TGTGCCAGCGGGAACCAGTATCCCTACGAGCAGTACTTC.

V is TRBV20-1 and J is TRBJ2-7; no reliable D call. V dropped 6 bases and J dropped 4 bases, with 7 bases sitting between them. This CDR3 is built from 10 residues. Germline CDR1 DFQATT, CDR2 SNEGSKA (reference sequence). The CDR3 bases are TGCAGTGCCCTAGGATACGAGCAGTACTTC. Protein: CSALGYEQYF.

This chain links TRBV6-4 with TRBJ2-2; D gene unclear. Germline lookup yields CDR1 MRHNA and CDR2 SNTAGT. There are 12 residues in the CDR3. V gave up 5 bases and J gave up 6 bases, with 7 bases separating them. The CDR3 region has the DNA TGTGCCAGCAGTCGCGTCCCCGGGGAGCTGTTTTTT. It yields the protein CASSRVPGELFF.

This chain connects TRBV3-1 (or the pseudogene TRBV3-2) to TRBJ1-1; D not certain. Germline CDR1 reads LGHDT; CDR2 reads YNNKEL (reference sequence). Trimming stripped 0 bases from V and 11 bases from J, with 19 bases between. The CDR3 runs to 15 residues. The CDR3 region is CASSQDTVLASGAFF. CDR3 bases: TGTGCCAGCAGCCAAGATACAGTCCTTGCTTCGGGCGCTTTCTTT.

V and J are TRBV10-3 and TRBJ1-5, with 8 bases identical to TRBD1. Losses at the gene ends were 6 bases for V and 7 bases for J; bases not matched to a gene: 8. CDR1 ENHRY and CDR2 SYGVKD come from the germline V gene. This CDR3 region has 14 residues. The CDR3 is CAISPGQGGQPQHF. The CDR3 DNA sequence: TGTGCCATCAGCCCCGGACAGGGAGGGCAGCCCCAGCATTTT.

The genes are TRBV5-5 and TRBJ2-7; D remains unclear. V lost 0 bases to trimming and J lost 4 bases, with 8 bases between them. Germline V gene lookup returns CDR1 SGHKS and CDR2 YYEKEE (reference sequence). The CDR3 totals 13 residues. The CDR3 sequence: CASSLGPLYEQYF. CDR3 nucleotide sequence: TGTGCCAGCAGCTTGGGGCCGTTGTACGAGCAGTACTTC.

This clone was seen only once. V is TRBV7-2 and J is TRBJ1-1, with TRBD1 matching 8 bases. Trimming at V came to 5 bases and at J to 4 bases, leaving 9 bases not matched to a gene. The germline CDR1 and CDR2 sequences are SGHTA and FQGNSA. The CDR3 runs to 15 residues. DNA for the CDR3: TGTGCCAGCAGCCTTAACAGGGGGGGGGCCACTGAAGCTTTCTTT. Amino acids: CASSLNRGGATEAFF.

V and J are TRBV25-1 and TRBJ1-2, with 7 bases identical to TRBD1. J lost 6 bases, V lost 6 bases, and 4 bases had no gene match. The V gene's germline CDR1 is MGHDK and CDR2 SYGVNS. The CDR3 has 12 amino acids. The CDR3 sequence: CASSQGGHGYTF. Here the CDR3 DNA reads TGTGCCAGCAGCCAGGGGGGCCATGGCTACACCTTC.

The chain carries TRBV30 and TRBJ1-2; D call uncertain. The CDR3 has 14 amino acids. CDR1 and CDR2 (germline): GTSNPN, SVGIG (reference sequence). Between the trimmed V and J ends, which lost 4 bases and 5 bases, there was a span of 17 bases. The CDR3 spells CAWNQKASEYGYTF. The CDR3 DNA sequence: TGTGCCTGGAATCAGAAGGCATCGGAGTATGGCTACACCTTC. Variable domain in full (rest from reference TRBV30 and TRBJ1-2): SQTIHQWPATLVQPVGSPLSLECTVEGTSNPNLYWYRQAAGRGLQLLFYSVGIGQISSEVPQNLSASRPQDRQFILSSKKLLLSDSGFYLCAWNQKASEYGYTFGSGTRLTVV.

V gene TRBV5-1 combines with J gene TRBJ1-2; D remains unclear. The CDR3 totals 13 residues. The germline CDR1 and CDR2 sequences are SGHRS and YFSETQ. The V end was cut by 4 bases, the J end by 4 bases, with 11 bases between. CDR3 in amino acids: CASSPDGPYGYTF. CDR3 bases: TGCGCCAGCAGCCCGGACGGGCCCTATGGCTACACCTTC.

This chain's CDR3 is CASSDREVQPQHF. As DNA, the CDR3 is TGTGCCAGCAGTGACAGAGAAGTTCAGCCCCAGCATTTT. V usage is TRBV2 and J usage is TRBJ1-5, with D uncertain. Per germline, CDR1 SNHLY and CDR2 FYNNEI. With 3 bases removed from V and 6 bases from J, the gap between germline ends came to 9 bases. CDR3 length: 13 residues. The full variable domain, completed using reference TRBV2 and TRBJ1-5, is EPEVTQTPSHQVTQMGQEVILRCVPISNHLYFYWYRQILGQKVEFLVSFYNNEISEKSEIFDDQFSVERPDGSNFTLKIRSTKLEDSAMYFCASSDREVQPQHFGDGTRLSIL.

The chain has TRBV9 and TRBJ2-3; a weak D match, TRBD1 (5 bases). Germline CDR1 is SGDLS and CDR2 is YYNGEE. The CDR3 totals 14 residues. The V and J ends lost 0 bases and 5 bases respectively, with 10 bases between them. As DNA, the CDR3 is TGTGCCAGCAGCGTAGGGCAGGGTGAAGATACGCAGTATTTT. Translating gives CASSVGQGEDTQYF.

This sequence joins TRBV5-4 and TRBJ2-1, with 7 nucleotides matching TRBD2. The trim removed 4 bases at V and 3 bases at J, leaving 4 bases unmatched. The germline V gene has CDR1 SGHNT and CDR2 YYREEE (reference sequence). The CDR3 covers 14 residues. The CDR3 DNA reads TGTGCCAGCAGCAAGGCGGGGGACTACAATGAGCAGTTCTTC. Translating gives CASSKAGDYNEQFF.

The chain employs TRBV5-1 and TRBJ2-5, with 11 positions matching TRBD2. The CDR3 has 15 amino acids. Germline assignment: CDR1 SGHRS and CDR2 YFSETQ. With V trimmed by 4 bases and J by 5 bases, 7 bases remained unmatched. CDR3 protein: CASSPTSGGRETQYF. DNA for the CDR3: TGCGCCAGCAGCCCTACTAGCGGGGGTCGGGAGACCCAGTACTTC.